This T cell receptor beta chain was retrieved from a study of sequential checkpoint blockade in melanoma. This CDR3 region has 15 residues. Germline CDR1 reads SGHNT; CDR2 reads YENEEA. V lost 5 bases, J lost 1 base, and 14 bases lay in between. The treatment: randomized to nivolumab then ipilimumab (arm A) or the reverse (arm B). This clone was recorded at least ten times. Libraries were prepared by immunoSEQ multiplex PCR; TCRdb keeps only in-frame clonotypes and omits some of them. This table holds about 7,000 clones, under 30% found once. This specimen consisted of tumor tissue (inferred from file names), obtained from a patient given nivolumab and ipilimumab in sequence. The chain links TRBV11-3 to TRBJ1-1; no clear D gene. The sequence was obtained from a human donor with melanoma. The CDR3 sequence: CASSPRLGQNTEAFF. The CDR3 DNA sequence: TGTGCCAGCAGCCCCCGGTTAGGTCAGAACACTGAAGCTTTCTTT.